These T cell receptor beta chains were read from a single sample in a study of T-cell reconstitution after alpha-beta-depleted transplantation in children. MiXCR was run by TCRdb on the PCR reads, yielding one entry per CDR3 protein. Counted here are about 500,000 distinct CDR3 sequences, about 30% occurring once; the ten biggest clones make up around 2.5%. The material was PBMCs from the stem cell graft donor, obtained from the stem cell graft. The receptors here all came from a human donor who donated a stem cell graft to a child with aplastic anemia. The conserved cysteine and the conserved F or W are not part of the CDR3 here. The order of the fields is D gene, V gene, J gene, CDR3 protein. A D gene is named only where the DNA matches it firmly.

>TRBD1|TRBV10-3|TRBJ2-3
AISEQQGSTDTQY
>.|TRBV20-1|TRBJ2-7
SARGGTGLYEQY
>TRBD2|TRBV12-3/TRBV12-4|TRBJ2-1
ASRPSGGSYNEQF
>.|TRBV29-1|TRBJ2-7
SVGGVGGAYEQY
>.|TRBV12-3/TRBV12-4|TRBJ1-1
ATGLEIRANTEAF
>TRBD1|TRBV7-9|TRBJ1-1
ASSRPDRGPEAF
>.|TRBV10-3|TRBJ2-3
AISESIRVDTQY
>TRBD1|TRBV25-1|TRBJ1-5
ASGGQGPQPQH
>TRBD1|TRBV12-3/TRBV12-4|TRBJ2-7
ASSPVGDRGSYEQY
>.|TRBV5-1|TRBJ2-1
ASSITSYNEQF
>TRBD1|TRBV9|TRBJ1-1
ASSADRVRGTEAF
>.|TRBV29-1|TRBJ1-3
SVEDFVSGNTIY
>TRBD1|TRBV5-1|TRBJ2-2
ASSRNGDRNTGELF
>.|TRBV12-3/TRBV12-4|TRBJ1-5
ASSLLQYNQPQH
>.|TRBV4-3|TRBJ1-4
ASSQGPQGATNEKLF
>.|TRBV20-1|TRBJ1-6
SARDGQSNSPLH
>.|TRBV7-2|TRBJ2-2
ASSDIANTGELF
>.|TRBV11-2|TRBJ2-7
ASSLVAYSSYEQY
>TRBD1|TRBV12-3/TRBV12-4|TRBJ2-1
ASSFRGQGTSWEQF
>.|TRBV6-2/TRBV6-3|TRBJ2-1
ASSPLALTSYNEQF
>.|TRBV20-1|TRBJ1-1
SASQGGNTEAF
>.|TRBV20-1|TRBJ1-5
SARAIGLRNQPQH
>TRBD2|TRBV7-2|TRBJ2-1
ASSSRGRLAGGNEQF
>.|TRBV29-1|TRBJ1-2
SVSRGGTAGYT
>.|TRBV30|TRBJ2-2
AWDDWNTGELF